Each of the 4 T cell receptor beta chains below was sequenced from the same sample in a study of beta chain features in type 1 diabetes. cDNA synthesis used the whole RNA isolate, giving expressed TCRB sequences. Some clones are missing from TCRdb's copy, which holds only in-frame ones; the method was immunoSEQ multiplex PCR. Of roughly 230,000 clones in the sample, about 10% were seen once. Sequencing input: naive CD4+ T cells from blood. These TCRs come from a woman between 18 and 29 years old in good health.

This clone was observed a few times. The V and J genes are TRBV6-1 and TRBJ1-5, with TRBD1 as a possible D gene (5 bases). Germline CDR1 reads MNHNS; CDR2 reads SASEGT. This CDR3 has 12 residues. Trimming removed 6 bases at V and 3 bases at J, with 6 bases between. The CDR3 nucleotides read TGTGCCAGCAGACAGGTCAATCAGCCCCAGCATTTT. Its translation is CASRQVNQPQHF.

The chain recombines TRBV6-5 with TRBJ2-7, with 9 nucleotides matching TRBD1. There are 15 residues in the CDR3. Germline V gives CDR1 MNHEY, CDR2 SVGAGI. Trimming took 2 bases from V and 1 from J; bases not matched to a gene: 3. The CDR3 sequence: CASSYAGTGSYEQYF. In DNA, the CDR3 is TGTGCCAGCAGTTACGCCGGGACAGGGTCCTACGAGCAGTACTTC.

The genes are TRBV10-3 and TRBJ1-1, with TRBD1 identical over 10 bases. V dropped 4 bases and J dropped 8; count of bases not matched to a gene: 16. Germline V gene lookup returns CDR1 ENHRY and CDR2 SYGVKD. The CDR3 is made up of 17 amino acids. CDR3 amino acids: CAISAPALIPGQGEAFF. The CDR3, as DNA: TGTGCCATCAGTGCCCCCGCCTTAATCCCGGGACAGGGGGAAGCTTTCTTT.

This rearrangement joins TRBV14 to TRBJ1-2; 8 bases match TRBD1. This CDR3 spans 16 amino acids. Per the germline V gene, CDR1 is SGHDN and CDR2 is FVKESK. Trimming removed 4 bases from V and 6 bases from J; junction bases left unmatched: 13. As DNA, the CDR3 is TGTGCCAGCAGCCGCGAGACAGGGGCCATCAGTCATGGCTACACCTTC. Its protein product is CASSRETGAISHGYTF. The full variable domain, in which reference TRBV14 and TRBJ1-2 provide the parts outside the CDR3, is EAGVTQFPSHSVIEKGQTVTLRCDPISGHDNLYWYRRVMGKEIKFLLHFVKESKQDESGMPNNRFLAERTGGTYSTLKVQPAELEDSGVYFCASSRETGAISHGYTFGSGTRLTVV.